These 9 T cell receptor beta chains originate from one sample sequenced in a study of somatic mutations in cytotoxic T cells in rheumatoid arthritis. The data were produced by immunoSEQ multiplex PCR, yet TCRdb's version contains in-frame clones alone and is incomplete. The repertoire includes 13,000 to 15,000 clones, around 72% of them detected once, and roughly 8.1% sits in the top ten. The sample comprised CD8+ T cells sorted from blood. The origin of the receptors is an adult with rheumatoid arthritis.

The CDR3 spells CASSDSLTSGGSPSYEQYF. In DNA, the CDR3 is TGTGCCAGCAGCGATTCTCTGACTAGCGGGGGCTCCCCCTCCTACGAGCAGTACTTC. The V call is TRBV9, the J call TRBJ2-7; TRBD2 matches at 12 bases. The CDR3 length is 19 residues. Losses at the gene ends were 3 bases for V and 0 bases for J; bases not matched to a gene: 13. The germline gives CDR1 SGDLS, CDR2 YYNGEE.

The chain is built from TRBV27 and TRBJ2-1; D is undetermined. Germline V CDR1 and CDR2: MNHEY, SMNVEV (reference sequence). The CDR3 spans 12 residues. V was cut by 5 bases and J by 3 bases, with 5 bases left in between. CDR3 DNA sequence: TGTGCCAGCAGTACCATCTACAATGAGCAGTTCTTC. It translates to CASSTIYNEQFF.

The chain recombines TRBV5-4 with TRBJ1-2; D gene unclear. Germline V gene sequence: CDR1 SGHNT, CDR2 YYREEE (reference sequence). V was clipped by 4 bases and J by 1 base, with 5 bases between them. The CDR3 has 12 amino acids. The DNA of the CDR3 is TGTGCCAGCAGCGAAAATAACTATGGCTACACCTTC. Translating it yields CASSENNYGYTF.

This chain connects TRBV29-1 to TRBJ2-1; possibly TRBD2 for D (6 bases). Trimming stripped 3 bases from V and 0 bases from J, with 6 bases between. The CDR3 has 13 amino acids. Per the germline V gene, CDR1 is SQVTM and CDR2 is ANQGSEA. The CDR3 nucleotides read TGCAGCGTTGACGGGAGCTCCTACAATGAGCAGTTCTTC. Translated: CSVDGSSYNEQFF.

The CDR3 loop is CASSLDMTNEKLFF. The DNA of the CDR3 is TGTGCCAGCAGCTTAGATATGACTAATGAAAAACTGTTTTTT. The rearrangement links TRBV11-2 to TRBJ1-4; D is uncertain. This CDR3 region has 14 residues. Germline values: CDR1 SGHAT, CDR2 FQNNGV. Trimming left V 0 bases short and J 2 bases short, with 4 bases between.

The J gene is TRBJ1-2, the V gene TRBV28, with TRBD1 matching over 9 bases. Germline assignment: CDR1 MDHEN and CDR2 SYDVKM. The CDR3 consists of 18 residues. The trim removed 4 bases at V and 5 bases at J, leaving 17 bases unmatched. The CDR3 spells CASSWGTGTGISGYGYTF. As DNA, the CDR3 is TGTGCCAGCAGTTGGGGGACCGGGACAGGGATCAGCGGGTATGGCTACACCTTC.

The gene calls are TRBV19 and TRBJ1-1, with D possibly TRBD1 on 6 matching bases. Trimming removed 9 bases at V and 1 base at J, with 12 bases between. Germline CDR1 and CDR2: LNHDA and SQIVND (reference sequence). This CDR3 has 13 residues. The CDR3 loop reads CARRGGSNTEAFF. For the CDR3, the DNA is TGTGCCAGGAGGGGGGGATCGAACACTGAAGCTTTCTTT.

The J gene is TRBJ2-7, the V gene TRBV2, with D possibly being TRBD1 (5 bases). The CDR3 totals 13 residues. Trimming cost V 10 bases and J 5 bases, with 18 bases left between them. The germline V gene encodes CDR1 SNHLY and CDR2 FYNNEI. In nucleotides, the CDR3 is TGTGCCACCCCATCGGGCAGGGCCAACGAGCAGTACTTC. Amino acids: CATPSGRANEQYF.

The chain recombines TRBV30 with TRBJ2-7, with 7 bases fitting TRBD2. J was trimmed by 3 bases and V by 2 bases; bases with no gene match: 4. The germline gives CDR1 GTSNPN, CDR2 SVGIG (reference sequence). The CDR3 loop spans 13 amino acids. The DNA of the CDR3 is TGTGCCTGGAGTCCTAGCGGTGACTACGAGCAGTACTTC. Translating it yields CAWSPSGDYEQYF.